This T cell receptor (beta chain) was retrieved from a study of T cell responses to AZD1222 COVID-19 vaccine. Study outcomes and limitations: It should be noted that donors were predominantly white British and more often female, and clonal diversity was possibly underestimated.

The sample holds one count of this clone. Its antigen remains unknown. This CDR3 comprises 13 residues. Between the trimmed V and J ends, which lost 2 bases and 9 bases, there was a span of 14 bases. The germline V gene has CDR1 SGHRS and CDR2 YFSETQ. Measured with immunoSEQ multiplex PCR; TCRdb has only the in-frame clones, and not every one. The sample shows 63,000 or so clones, 85% to 90% of them seen only once. The TCR originated in an adult in good health. Sequencing was performed on peripheral blood, taken on day 0 of AZD1222 vaccination. The rearrangement joins TRBV5-1 to TRBJ1-1; D is ambiguous. Here the CDR3 DNA reads TGCGCCAGCAGCTTATTGTCCGGGCTCCAAGCTTTCTTT. Its translation is CASSLLSGLQAFF. Supplemented by reference TRBV5-1 and TRBJ1-1, the full variable domain reads KAGVTQTPRYLIKTRGQQVTLSCSPISGHRSVSWYQQTPGQGLQFLFEYFSETQRNKGNFPGRFSGRQFSNSRSEMNVSTLELGDSALYLCASSLLSGLQAFFGQGTRLTVV.